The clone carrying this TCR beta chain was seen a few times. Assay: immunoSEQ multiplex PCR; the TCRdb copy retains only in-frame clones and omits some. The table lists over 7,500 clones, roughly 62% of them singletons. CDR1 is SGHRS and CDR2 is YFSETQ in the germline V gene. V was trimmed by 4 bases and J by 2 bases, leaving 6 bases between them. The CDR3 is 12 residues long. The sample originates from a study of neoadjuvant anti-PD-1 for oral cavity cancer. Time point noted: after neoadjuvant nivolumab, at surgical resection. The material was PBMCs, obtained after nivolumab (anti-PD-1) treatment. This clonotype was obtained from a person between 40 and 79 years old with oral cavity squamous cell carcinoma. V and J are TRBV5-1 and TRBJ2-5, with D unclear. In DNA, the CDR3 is TGCGCCAGCAGCCAGATTCAAGAGACCCAGTACTTC. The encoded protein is CASSQIQETQYF.